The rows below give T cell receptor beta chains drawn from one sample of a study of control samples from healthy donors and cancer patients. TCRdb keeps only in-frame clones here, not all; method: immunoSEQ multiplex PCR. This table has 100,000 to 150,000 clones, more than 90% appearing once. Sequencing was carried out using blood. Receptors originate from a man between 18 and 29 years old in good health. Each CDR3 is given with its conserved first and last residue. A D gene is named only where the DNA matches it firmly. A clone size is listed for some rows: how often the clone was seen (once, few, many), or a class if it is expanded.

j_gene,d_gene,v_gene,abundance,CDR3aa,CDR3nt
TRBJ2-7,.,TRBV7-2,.,CASTSNWGTFYEQYF,TGTGCCAGCACCTCTAACTGGGGGACATTTTACGAGCAGTACTTC
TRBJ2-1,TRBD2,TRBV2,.,CASSQRIAGGRNEQFF,TGTGCCAGCAGCCAGAGAATAGCGGGGGGGAGAAACGAGCAGTTCTTC
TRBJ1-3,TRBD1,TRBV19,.,CASRPGGSGNTIYF,TGTGCCAGTAGGCCAGGGGGCTCTGGAAACACCATATATTTT
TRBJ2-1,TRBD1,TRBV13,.,CASSSQDRGSYNEQFF,TGTGCCAGCAGCTCTCAGGACAGGGGTTCCTACAATGAGCAGTTCTTC
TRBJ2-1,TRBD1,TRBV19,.,CASGWRTGELGQFF,TGTGCCAGTGGCTGGAGGACAGGGGAATTAGGGCAGTTCTTC
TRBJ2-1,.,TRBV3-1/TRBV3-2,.,CASSQRAGAGGEQFF,TGTGCCAGCAGCCAGCGAGCGGGGGCAGGGGGGGAGCAGTTCTTC
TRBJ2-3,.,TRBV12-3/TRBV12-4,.,CASSSVTDTQYF,TGTGCCAGCAGCTCAGTCACAGATACGCAGTATTTT
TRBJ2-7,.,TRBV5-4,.,CASSFGRNEQYF,TGTGCCAGCAGCTTTGGACGGAACGAGCAGTACTTC
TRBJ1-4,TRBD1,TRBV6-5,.,CASSLQGSTNEKLFF,TGTGCCAGCAGCTTACAGGGGTCAACTAATGAAAAACTGTTTTTT
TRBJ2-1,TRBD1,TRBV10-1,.,CASSAPGTGAYNEQFF,TGCGCCAGCAGTGCCCCAGGGACAGGGGCCTACAATGAGCAGTTCTTC
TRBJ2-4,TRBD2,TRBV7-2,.,CASSLPMGGAKNIQYF,TGTGCCAGCAGCCTACCGATGGGGGGGGCCAAAAACATTCAGTACTTC
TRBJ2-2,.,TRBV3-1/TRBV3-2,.,CASSRLVVTGELFF,TGTGCCAGCAGCCGCCTAGTAGTAACCGGGGAGCTGTTTTTT
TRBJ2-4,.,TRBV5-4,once,CASSHGGPQAKNIQYF,TGTGCCAGCAGCCACGGGGGGCCCCAAGCCAAAAACATTCAGTACTTC
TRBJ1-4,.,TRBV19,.,CASGNRNEKLFF,TGTGCCAGCGGGAATCGGAATGAAAAACTGTTTTTT
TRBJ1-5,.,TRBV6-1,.,CASSEYDSNQPQHF,TGTGCCAGCAGTGAATATGACAGCAATCAGCCCCAGCATTTT
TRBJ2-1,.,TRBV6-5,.,CASYLNNEQFF,TGTGCCAGCTATCTAAACAATGAGCAGTTCTTC
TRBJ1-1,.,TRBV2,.,CASRYFRQEVAFF,TGTGCCAGCAGATACTTCAGACAGGAGGTAGCTTTCTTT
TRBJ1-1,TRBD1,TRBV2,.,CASTRQGAIATEAFF,TGTGCCTCGACTCGGCAGGGGGCTATAGCCACTGAAGCTTTCTTT
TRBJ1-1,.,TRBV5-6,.,CASSCKETEAFF,TGTGCCAGCAGCTGTAAGGAGACTGAAGCTTTCTTT
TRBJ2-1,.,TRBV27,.,CASSSPADLQSPSYNEQFF,TGTGCCAGCAGTTCCCCCGCCGACTTACAGAGCCCCTCCTACAATGAGCAGTTCTTC
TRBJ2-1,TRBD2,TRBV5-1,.,CASSHGLAAYNEQFF,TGCGCCAGCAGCCATGGACTAGCGGCCTACAATGAGCAGTTCTTC
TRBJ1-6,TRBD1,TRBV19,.,CASRTTGTGHSPLHF,TGTGCCAGTAGGACCACCGGGACAGGGCACTCACCCCTCCACTTT
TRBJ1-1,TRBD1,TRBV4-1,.,CASSPRGQGANTEAFF,TGCGCCAGCAGCCCAAGGGGACAGGGGGCGAACACTGAAGCTTTCTTT
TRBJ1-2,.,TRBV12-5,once,CASGQARGTGYGYTF,TGTGCTAGTGGTCAGGCCAGGGGAACGGGCTATGGCTACACCTTC